This T cell receptor beta chain was profiled in a study of cytomegalovirus exposure and HLA in healthy donors. Study summary: An earlier analysis found 110 million or so unique TCR beta sequences from around 180 million T cells. An early data release held some 85 million unique TCRs from HLA-typed donors. Study-wide points: In a later analysis, the majority of CMV-associated beta chains seemingly showed HLA restriction. The authors listed around 150 TCR beta chains as cytomegalovirus-associated.

The PCR used 60 Vbeta and 13 Jbeta primers. Libraries were prepared by immunoSEQ multiplex PCR; TCRdb keeps only in-frame clonotypes and omits some of them. The sample lists 200,000 to 300,000 clones; approximately 85% were seen once. In the case of this clone: Antigen: not known.

This TCR came from a girl aged 2 to 9 in good health and CMV-seronegative. The sequenced sample consisted of PBMCs.

Here the CDR3 DNA reads TGTGCCACAAAGCGGGGGGGCGTCGAGCAGTACTTC. Encoded protein: CATKRGGVEQYF. V and J are TRBV2 and TRBJ2-7; 10 bases match TRBD2. Germline CDR1 is SNHLY and CDR2 is FYNNEI. There are 12 residues in the CDR3. V lost 10 bases to trimming and J lost 6 bases; unmatched junction nucleotides: 6.